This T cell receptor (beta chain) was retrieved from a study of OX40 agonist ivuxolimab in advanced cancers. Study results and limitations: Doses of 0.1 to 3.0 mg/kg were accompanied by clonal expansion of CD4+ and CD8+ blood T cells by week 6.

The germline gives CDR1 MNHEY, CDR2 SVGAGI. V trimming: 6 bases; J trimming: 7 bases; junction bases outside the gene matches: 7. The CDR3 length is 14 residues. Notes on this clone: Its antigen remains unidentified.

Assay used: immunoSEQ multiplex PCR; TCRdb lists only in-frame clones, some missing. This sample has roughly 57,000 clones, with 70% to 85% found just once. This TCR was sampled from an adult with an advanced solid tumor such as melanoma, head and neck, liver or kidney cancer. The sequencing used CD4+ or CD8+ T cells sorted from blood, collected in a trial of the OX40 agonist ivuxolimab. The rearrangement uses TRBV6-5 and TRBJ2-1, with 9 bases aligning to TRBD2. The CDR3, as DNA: TGTGCCAGCAGAGGCTCTAGCGGGACTAATGAGCAGTTCTTC. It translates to CASRGSSGTNEQFF.